Listed below are T cell receptor beta chains from one sample, sequenced in a study of blood T cell repertoires in COVID-19. TCRdb's copy holds only in-frame clones and misses some; the assay was immunoSEQ multiplex PCR. The sample has around 11,000 clones, roughly 80% seen once; the top ten hold more than 6.5%. The sample taken for sequencing was peripheral blood. These receptors all stem from a man aged 65-85 years with active COVID-19. Both conserved end residues are part of each CDR3. A D gene is named only where the DNA matches it firmly.

v_gene	j_gene	d_gene	CDR3nt	CDR3aa
TRBV4-1	TRBJ2-3	-	TGCGCCAGCAGCCAGAGGCTGGTCGGCGCAGATACGCAGTATTTT	CASSQRLVGADTQYF